This T cell receptor beta chain was identified during a study of CD8 T cell repertoires and HIV-1 epitope variants. As concerns this clone: Its antigen remains unidentified.

Sequenced by immunoSEQ multiplex PCR; TCRdb stores in-frame clones only, minus some. The top ten hold roughly 45% of the sample, which has thousands of clones, 60% to 70% seen once. Study-wide points: This assay reports beta chains of antigen-expanded cells, not T cell function.

This TCR derives from a male donor with HIV. The source material was cultured CD8+ T cells derived from PBMCs.

This CDR3 is CASRSGLAGVDTQYF. The CDR3 DNA reads TGTGCCAGCAGATCGGGACTAGCGGGAGTGGATACGCAGTATTTT. The chain links TRBV13 to TRBJ2-3; 14 nucleotides line up with TRBD2. There are 15 residues in the CDR3. Germline lookup yields CDR1 PRHDT and CDR2 FYEKMQ (reference sequence). Trimming at V came to 6 bases and at J to 6 bases, leaving 5 bases not matched to a gene. The full variable domain, completed using reference TRBV13 and TRBJ2-3, is AAGVIQSPRHLIKEKRETATLKCYPIPRHDTVYWYQQGPGQDPQFLISFYEKMQSDKGSIPDRFSAQQFSDYHSELNMSSLELGDSALYFCASRSGLAGVDTQYFGPGTRLTVL.